Below, 25 T cell receptor beta chains from the same sample are listed, as sequenced in a study of T cells in Graves' hyperthyroidism and ophthalmopathy. Using RNA transcripts as the source, TCR beta CDR3 regions were amplified. First-round RT-PCR of the TCR CDR3 relied on the HTBI primer set. From the multiplex PCR reads, TCRdb called clonotypes with MiXCR, one entry per CDR3 protein. The sample includes hundreds of thousands of distinct CDR3 sequences, 45% seen only once; the top ten take less than 9.5%. The sequenced sample was peripheral blood or thyroid tissue (not recorded which). The receptors derive from an adult man with Graves' disease, either hyperthyroidism or ophthalmopathy (not recorded which).

This clonotype appeared a single time. This chain links TRBV7-2 with TRBJ1-2, with TRBD1 identical over 7 bases. The CDR3 runs 15 residues. Germline V gives CDR1 SGHTA, CDR2 FQGNSA. Germline trimming cut 5 bases from V and 3 bases from J; bases unmatched to any gene: 9. The CDR3 is CASSIRTGTYYGYTF. CDR3 coding DNA: TGTGCCAGCAGCATTCGGACAGGCACTTACTATGGCTACACCTTC.

The V call is TRBV10-3, the J call TRBJ2-2; D remains unclear. The germline V and J ends were trimmed by 5 bases and 1 base, with 14 bases remaining between them. CDR3 length equals 16 residues. Germline CDR1 reads ENHRY; CDR2 reads SYGVKD. The CDR3 protein is CAISPVMKRNTGELFF. In DNA, the CDR3 is TGTGCCATCAGTCCTGTGATGAAGAGGAACACCGGGGAGCTGTTTTTT.

The chain's CDR3 is CASSFSTQGSGYTF. The DNA of the CDR3 is TGTGCCAGCAGTTTTTCAACCCAGGGATCTGGCTACACCTTC. This chain joins TRBV7-9 and TRBJ1-2; the D gene is possibly TRBD1 (5 bases). V was shortened by 6 bases and J by 7 bases, with 18 bases between the two germline ends. The CDR3 consists of 14 residues. Germline loops: CDR1 SEHNR, CDR2 FQNEAQ (reference sequence). The whole variable domain, filled in from reference TRBV7-9 and TRBJ1-2, reads DTGVSQNPRHKITKRGQNVTFRCDPISEHNRLYWYRQTLGQGPEFLTYFQNEAQLEKSRLLSDRFSAERPKGSFSTLEIQRTEQGDSAMYLCASSFSTQGSGYTFGSGTRLTVV.

This clonotype was picked up many times. The rearrangement uses TRBV5-1 and TRBJ1-2; D ambiguous. The CDR3 loop spans 14 amino acids. The germline V gene has CDR1 SGHRS and CDR2 YFSETQ. V lost 4 bases to trimming and J lost 3 bases, with 13 bases between them. This chain's CDR3 is CASSLQLSDYGYTF. The CDR3 DNA reads TGCGCCAGCAGCCTCCAGCTCTCGGACTATGGCTACACCTTC.

The chain combines TRBV3-1 with TRBJ2-5, with D uncertain. This CDR3 comprises 13 residues. Germline CDR1 LGHDT, CDR2 YNNKEL (reference sequence). Trimming took 6 bases from V and 2 from J, leaving 10 bases between them. Here the CDR3 reads CASRRGPQETQYF. The CDR3, as DNA: TGTGCCAGCAGACGCGGACCGCAAGAGACCCAGTACTTC.

The rearrangement uses TRBV19 and TRBJ1-2; a possible D gene is TRBD1 (6 bases). CDR3 size: 12 residues. CDR1 and CDR2 (germline): LNHDA, SQIVND (reference sequence). Deletions cut 0 bases from V and 9 bases from J, with 8 bases between. The CDR3 region has the DNA TGTGCCAGTAGTATAGATTGGGACAGCTACACCTTC. This gives the protein CASSIDWDSYTF.

In its sample, this clonotype was seen many times. The chain recombines TRBV9 with TRBJ1-4; D not certain. V lost 4 bases and J lost 0, with 1 base in between. The germline CDR1 and CDR2 sequences are SGDLS and YYNGEE. The CDR3 covers 12 residues. CDR3 loop: CASSSTNEKLFF. The CDR3 region has the DNA TGTGCCAGCAGCTCAACTAATGAAAAACTGTTTTTT.

This clonotype was detected once. CDR3 DNA: TGTGCCATCAGACCGGACAGGGGGAATTCACCCCTCCACTTT. Amino acids: CAIRPDRGNSPLHF. The V and J genes are TRBV10-3 and TRBJ1-6; 10 nucleotides agree with TRBD1. This CDR3 contains 14 residues. Germline CDR1 is ENHRY and CDR2 is SYGVKD. With 6 bases clipped from V and 7 bases from J, the junction kept 3 bases outside the gene matches.

The rearrangement uses TRBV20-1 and TRBJ1-6; D is unclear. V was cut by 4 bases and J by 7 bases, with 8 bases left in between. This CDR3 region has 12 residues. The germline CDR1 and CDR2 sequences are DFQATT and SNEGSKA (reference sequence). CDR3 protein: CSATGFNSPLHF. The CDR3 nucleotides read TGCAGTGCTACAGGCTTCAATTCACCCCTCCACTTT.

V is TRBV19 and J is TRBJ1-5; 9 bases align to TRBD1. J lost 6 bases, V lost 5 bases, and 11 bases had no gene match. The CDR3 length is 16 residues. Germline-derived CDR1 and CDR2 are LNHDA and SQIVND (reference sequence). The CDR3 is CASSRSGQGFTQPQHF. CDR3 in DNA: TGTGCCAGTAGTCGGTCGGGACAGGGTTTCACTCAGCCCCAGCATTTT. Looking up the rest from reference TRBV19 and TRBJ1-5 gives the full variable domain: DGGITQSPKYLFRKEGQNVTLSCEQNLNHDAMYWYRQDPGQGLRLIYYSQIVNDFQKGDIAEGYSVSREKKESFPLTVTSAQKNPTAFYLCASSRSGQGFTQPQHFGDGTRLSIL.

This clonotype was counted ten times or more. This chain connects TRBV10-2 to TRBJ2-7; TRBD1 matches at 8 bases. This CDR3 contains 14 residues. Germline assignment: CDR1 WSHSY and CDR2 SAAADI. The V and J ends lost 7 bases and 4 bases, in that order; junction bases with no gene match: 9. The CDR3 reads CASMGRTGKYEQYF. The CDR3, as DNA: TGCGCCAGCATGGGGCGGACAGGGAAGTACGAGCAGTACTTC.

There are a few counts of this clonotype. V is TRBV5-1 and J is TRBJ1-1, with D possibly matching TRBD1 (5 bases). Germline-derived CDR1 and CDR2 are SGHRS and YFSETQ. The V end was cut by 3 bases, the J end by 3 bases, with 12 bases between. This CDR3 comprises 14 residues. The CDR3 loop is CASSSDSFHTEAFF. The DNA for the CDR3 is TGCGCCAGCAGCTCCGACAGCTTCCACACTGAAGCTTTCTTT.

The gene calls are TRBV29-1 and TRBJ1-2; no clear D gene. Trimming stripped 4 bases from V and 4 bases from J, with 16 bases between. Germline V lookup: CDR1 SQVTM, CDR2 ANQGSEA. The CDR3 loop spans 14 amino acids. In DNA, the CDR3 is TGCAGCGTTGCCCCCTCTGCCTGGAGCTATGGCTACACCTTC. Amino acid sequence: CSVAPSAWSYGYTF.

This clonotype was counted at least ten times. The chain links TRBV2 to TRBJ1-1; D gene uncertain. Trimming took off 6 bases at V and 1 base at J, with 6 bases between the two ends. The V gene's germline CDR1 is SNHLY and CDR2 FYNNEI. This CDR3 has 12 amino acids. The CDR3 sequence is CASRESNTEAFF. DNA of the CDR3: TGTGCCAGCAGGGAATCGAACACTGAAGCTTTCTTT.

This chain's CDR3 is CASRGTSGNQPQHF. The CDR3, as DNA: TGTGCCAGCAGAGGGACCTCCGGGAATCAGCCCCAGCATTTT. The chain has TRBV2 and TRBJ1-5; a weak D match, TRBD1 (5 bases). This CDR3 is built from 14 residues. Trimming removed 6 bases from V and 4 bases from J, with 13 bases in between. Germline lookup yields CDR1 SNHLY and CDR2 FYNNEI. Combining the CDR3 with reference TRBV2 and TRBJ1-5 gives the whole variable domain EPEVTQTPSHQVTQMGQEVILRCVPISNHLYFYWYRQILGQKVEFLVSFYNNEISEKSEIFDDQFSVERPDGSNFTLKIRSTKLEDSAMYFCASRGTSGNQPQHFGDGTRLSIL.

There are a few counts of this clonotype. This chain connects TRBV5-1 to TRBJ2-7, with a possible D match to TRBD2 (7 bases). V was clipped by 4 bases and J by 4 bases, with 12 bases between them. Germline CDR1 SGHRS, CDR2 YFSETQ. This CDR3 is built from 13 residues. The DNA for the CDR3 is TGCGCCAGCAGCCGGGGGGCCGATTACGAGCAGTACTTC. It specifies CASSRGADYEQYF.

This clonotype appeared once. The V and J genes are TRBV19 and TRBJ1-5; 9 bases are shared with TRBD1. Per the germline V gene, CDR1 is LNHDA and CDR2 is SQIVND (reference sequence). The CDR3 is 15 amino acids. V lost 9 bases, J lost 7 bases, and 13 bases stayed unmatched. The CDR3 reads CASSQGSTGGQPQHF. CDR3 nucleotides: TGTGCCAGCAGCCAAGGTTCGACAGGGGGGCAGCCCCAGCATTTT.

The chain has TRBV24-1 and TRBJ1-5; the D gene is possibly TRBD1 (5 bases). The CDR3 totals 12 residues. Per germline, CDR1 KGHDR and CDR2 SFDVKD. V lost 6 bases and J lost 5, with 7 bases in between. CDR3 DNA sequence: TGTGCCACCAGTAGGGGACATCAGCCCCAGCATTTT. Protein product: CATSRGHQPQHF.

Only a few counts were recorded for this clonotype. The chain is built from TRBV19 and TRBJ1-2; 7 bases are shared with TRBD1. CDR1 and CDR2 from the germline V gene are LNHDA and SQIVND (reference sequence). Unmatched junction bases numbered 9, after V lost 3 bases and J lost 2 bases. The CDR3 contains 16 residues. As DNA, the CDR3 is TGTGCCAGTAGTATCTACTTAGGACAGGCGAACTATGGCTACACCTTC. Protein sequence: CASSIYLGQANYGYTF.

The chain links TRBV20-1 to TRBJ2-7; unclear D gene. This CDR3 is built from 13 residues. Germline V gene sequence: CDR1 DFQATT, CDR2 SNEGSKA (reference sequence). The ends were cut back, 4 bases at V and 4 bases at J, with 14 bases in the middle. The CDR3, as DNA: TGCAGTGCTAAGCCGGCAGGAAGATACGAGCAGTACTTC. Translating it yields CSAKPAGRYEQYF.

Concerning this clonotype itself: This may stem from a read error, because a much larger clone lies one nucleotide away. The chain combines TRBV10-3 with TRBJ2-7; D tentatively reads TRBD1 or TRBD2 (6 bases each). Germline V lookup: CDR1 ENHRY, CDR2 SYGVKD. The CDR3 sequence is 12 residues long. The CDR3 loop is CAISVGGYGQYF. CDR3 DNA: TGTGCCATCAGTGTAGGGGGGTACGGGCAGTACTTC.

This clonotype was detected ten times or more. The chain has TRBV15 and TRBJ1-5; 8 bases line up with TRBD1. The CDR3 is 14 amino acids. Germline loops: CDR1 LNHNV, CDR2 YYDKDF (reference sequence). With 1 base clipped from V and 5 bases from J, the junction kept 1 base outside the gene matches. The CDR3: CATSRGTGHQPQHF. The CDR3 DNA reads TGTGCCACCAGCAGAGGGACAGGGCATCAGCCCCAGCATTTT.

V and J are TRBV7-2 and TRBJ2-7; the D gene is possibly TRBD1 (5 bases). The CDR3 is 14 residues long. CDR1 is SGHTA and CDR2 is FQGNSA in the germline V gene. V was pared by 2 bases and J by 2 bases, with 10 bases between. For the CDR3, the DNA is TGTGCCAGCAGCTTAACAGACAGCGCCTACGAGCAGTACTTC. This encodes CASSLTDSAYEQYF.

The V and J genes are TRBV7-2 and TRBJ2-5; D unresolved. CDR1 is SGHTA and CDR2 is FQGNSA in the germline V gene. V was clipped by 1 base and J by 2 bases, with 11 bases between them. The CDR3 consists of 15 residues. The CDR3 nucleotides are TGTGCCAGCAGCTTAGGGTACGCCTTTCAAGAGACCCAGTACTTC. It yields the protein CASSLGYAFQETQYF.

This clonotype was seen at least ten times. The chain combines TRBV29-1 with TRBJ1-1; D possibly corresponds to TRBD1 (5 bases). The CDR3 loop spans 11 amino acids. Germline CDR1 and CDR2: SQVTM and ANQGSEA. V was cut by 3 bases and J by 10 bases, with 12 bases left in between. The CDR3 is CSVDVSGGAFF. CDR3 nucleotide sequence: TGCAGCGTTGACGTATCCGGGGGAGCTTTCTTT.